Below, 27 T cell receptor beta chains from the same sample are listed, as sequenced in a study of tumor-infiltrating lymphocytes in oesophageal squamous cell carcinoma. MiXCR, run by TCRdb on the PCR reads, gives a single entry per CDR3 protein. Found here are roughly 20,000 distinct CDR3 sequences, around 39% of them singletons; the top ten hold about 12%. The sequencing sample was made of esophageal tumor tissue. These TCRs come from a male donor with esophageal squamous cell carcinoma.

This clonotype is termed medium-sized. The J gene is TRBJ2-1, the V gene TRBV7-6, with 13 bases matching TRBD2. Germline trimming cut 5 bases from V and 7 bases from J; bases unmatched to any gene: 5. The CDR3 covers 15 residues. Germline loops: CDR1 SGHVS, CDR2 FNYEAQ. The CDR3 protein is CASSQTSGRLNEQFF. CDR3 bases: TGTGCCAGCAGCCAGACTAGCGGGAGGCTGAATGAGCAGTTCTTC. The full variable domain, with the rest looked up from reference TRBV7-6 and TRBJ2-1, is GAGVSQSPRYKVTKRGQDVALRCDPISGHVSLYWYRQALGQGPEFLTYFNYEAQQDKSGLPNDRFSAERPEGSISTLTIQRTEQRDSAMYRCASSQTSGRLNEQFFGPGTRLTVL.

This clonotype is large. V gene TRBV7-9 combines with J gene TRBJ1-3; D might be TRBD1 (6 bases). V dropped 7 bases and J dropped 1 base, with 11 bases sitting between them. Germline CDR1 SEHNR, CDR2 FQNEAQ (reference sequence). CDR3 length: 14 residues. CDR3 amino acids: CASTRDRSGNTIYF. For the CDR3, the DNA is TGTGCCAGCACCCGAGACAGGTCTGGAAACACCATATATTTT.

This clonotype has just a few counts. This chain uses TRBV12-3 or TRBV12-4 with TRBJ2-1; D gene ambiguous. The CDR3 totals 15 residues. V lost 1 base and J 7 bases, leaving 14 bases between the germline ends. CDR3 DNA sequence: TGTGCCAGCAGTTTAGTTGATCTAGGTAGGAATGAGCAGTTCTTC. Translating it yields CASSLVDLGRNEQFF.

The table lists this clonotype with a count of one. V usage is TRBV28 and J usage is TRBJ2-5; possibly TRBD2 for D (5 bases). The assigned J gene may be wrong: the sequence end matches TRBJ2-7 better. Germline CDR1 is MDHEN and CDR2 is SYDVKM. The CDR3 spans 10 residues. The CDR3: CASRLGEQYF. The CDR3 DNA follows: TGTGCCAGCAGACTAGGCGAGCAGTACTTC.

This clonotype was counted ten times or more. The rearrangement uses TRBV4-2 and TRBJ1-4, with TRBD1 identical over 9 bases. CDR1 is LGHNA, CDR2 YNFKEQ, per germline. This CDR3 has 15 amino acids. Trimming at V came to 4 bases and at J to 6 bases, leaving 6 bases not matched to a gene. The CDR3 loop reads CASSRGTGSDEKLFF. CDR3 coding DNA: TGTGCCAGCAGCCGAGGGACAGGGAGTGATGAAAAACTGTTTTTT.

The chain recombines TRBV9 with TRBJ2-7; D possibly corresponds to TRBD1 (6 bases). Looked up from germline, CDR1 is SGDLS and CDR2 is YYNGEE. V gave up 0 bases and J gave up 6 bases, with 10 bases separating them. The CDR3 extends over 13 amino acids. The CDR3 loop reads CASSVVLGGEQYF. CDR3 bases: TGTGCCAGCAGCGTAGTTTTAGGGGGCGAGCAGTACTTC.

The J gene is TRBJ1-1, the V gene TRBV12-5, with D hard to call. Germline CDR1 reads LGHNT; CDR2 reads FRNRAP. There are 12 residues in the CDR3. V lost 5 bases to trimming and J lost 3 bases, with 7 bases between them. CDR3 coding DNA: TGTGCTAGTGGTCCCTCGTACACTGAAGCTTTCTTT. This codes for CASGPSYTEAFF.

Concerning this clonotype: Mismatch with germline at one junction end may stem from a read error. The chain links TRBV11-2 to TRBJ1-1; D is possibly TRBD1 or TRBD2 (5 bases each). The J call may be wrong; the DNA end is better matched by TRBJ2-1. The germline V gene encodes CDR1 SGHAT and CDR2 FQNNGV. The CDR3 has 18 residues. This CDR3 reads CASSSGPGPRVGYNDQFF. DNA of the CDR3: TGTGCCAGCAGCTCAGGACCGGGACCTAGGGTGGGTTACAATGACCAGTTCTTC.

This chain connects TRBV6-6 to TRBJ2-1, with TRBD1 as a possible D gene (5 bases). CDR3 size: 13 residues. With 2 bases removed from V and 3 bases from J, the gap between germline ends came to 5 bases. CDR1 and CDR2 from the germline V gene are MNHNY and SVGAGI (reference sequence). As DNA, the CDR3 is TGTGCCAGCAGTTACGACAGCTACAATGAGCAGTTCTTC. Translating gives CASSYDSYNEQFF.

This rearrangement joins TRBV7-8 to TRBJ2-3; possibly TRBD1 or TRBD2 for D (5 bases each). The germline V gene has CDR1 SGHVS and CDR2 FQNEAQ. The CDR3 length is 15 residues. V was pared by 3 bases and J by 8 bases, with 18 bases between. DNA for the CDR3: TGTGCCAGCAGCTTGGGGGAAGGGATCGGGTTTACGCAGTATTTT. It specifies CASSLGEGIGFTQYF.

This rearrangement joins TRBV10-2 to TRBJ2-7, with 7 bases fitting TRBD2. The CDR3 length is 14 residues. The J segment lost 4 bases and the V segment lost 3 bases, leaving 6 bases of the junction unmatched. The germline gives CDR1 WSHSY, CDR2 SAAADI. The DNA for the CDR3 is TGCGCCAGCAGTGAAAGGACTAGTCTGTACGAGCAGTACTTC. This gives the protein CASSERTSLYEQYF.

The V and J genes are TRBV5-6 and TRBJ2-7, with D possibly matching TRBD2 (6 bases). The J call could be wrong; TRBJ2-5 is a better fit for the DNA end. CDR1 is SGHDT, CDR2 YYEEEE, per germline. This CDR3 is built from 13 residues. CDR3 loop: CASSLPGVETQYF. CDR3 in DNA: TGTGCCAGCAGCTTGCCGGGAGTGGAGACCCAGTACTTC.

J is TRBJ2-5 and V is TRBV7-8; TRBD2 agrees at 8 bases. This CDR3 has 15 amino acids. Germline loops: CDR1 SGHVS, CDR2 FQNEAQ. Trimming took 1 base from V and 5 from J; bases not matched to a gene: 6. DNA for the CDR3: TGTGCCAGCAGCTTAGACGGGGGGGCCGGCGAGACCCAGTACTTC. Its translation is CASSLDGGAGETQYF.

This clonotype occurred many times. The rearrangement links TRBV6-1 to TRBJ1-6, with 8 bases identical to TRBD1. The germline gives CDR1 MNHNS, CDR2 SASEGT. This CDR3 has 15 amino acids. With V trimmed by 6 bases and J by 4 bases, 5 bases remained unmatched. This CDR3 is CASSPGTGYNSPLHF. Written as DNA, the CDR3 is TGTGCCAGCAGCCCCGGGACAGGTTATAATTCACCCCTCCACTTT.

In the case of this clonotype: As the CDR3 is not closed by the conserved phenylalanine or tryptophan, this likely results from a read error. Because the CDR3's place on the DNA is in doubt, the DNA is left out and the CDR3 is given as listed by TCRdb. The gene calls are TRBV28 and TRBJ2-5; TRBD1, the table's D call, lacks a check against the DNA. Germline V gene data show CDR1 as MDHEN and CDR2 as SYDVKM. The CDR3 is 17 residues long, ends included. CDR3: CASSARDRVDYGYTFGS.

The chain carries TRBV20-1 and TRBJ1-4; TRBD1 matches at 7 bases. V lost 2 bases to trimming and J lost 7 bases; unmatched junction nucleotides: 7. Per germline, CDR1 DFQATT and CDR2 SNEGSKA (reference sequence). This CDR3 is 14 amino acids long. CDR3 DNA sequence: TGCAGTGCTAGAAAACAGGGGTTGGGTGAAAAACTGTTTTTT. Its translation: CSARKQGLGEKLFF.

The chain joins TRBV7-9 to TRBJ2-5; maybe TRBD1 (6 bases). The CDR3 is 16 residues long. Trimming cost V 4 bases and J 0 bases, with 15 bases left between them. The germline V gene encodes CDR1 SEHNR and CDR2 FQNEAQ (reference sequence). The CDR3, as DNA: TGTGCCAGCAGCTCCCGGCCAAGGGACAACCAAGAGACCCAGTACTTC. It translates to CASSSRPRDNQETQYF.

The genes are TRBV14 and TRBJ2-1; unclear D gene. V was trimmed by 1 base and J by 5 bases, leaving 6 bases between them. Germline V CDR1 and CDR2: SGHDN, FVKESK. The CDR3 has 13 residues. The CDR3 DNA follows: TGTGCCAGCAGCCAAGGAATAGACAATGAGCAGTTCTTC. As protein: CASSQGIDNEQFF.

Many counts were recorded for this clonotype. V usage is TRBV6-1 and J usage is TRBJ1-2, with D unclear. Germline lookup yields CDR1 MNHNS and CDR2 SASEGT. Between the trimmed V and J ends, which lost 2 bases and 8 bases, there was a span of 9 bases. The CDR3 has 12 amino acids. CDR3 amino acids: CASSESLGGYTF. CDR3 coding DNA: TGTGCCAGCAGTGAAAGCCTTGGCGGCTACACCTTC.

At least ten counts were recorded for this clonotype. This chain connects TRBV11-2 to TRBJ2-7; D gene uncertain. CDR1 SGHAT and CDR2 FQNNGV come from the germline V gene. Trimming left V 3 bases short and J 2 bases short, with 2 bases between. CDR3 length: 11 residues. The CDR3 bases are TGTGCCAGCAGCTTTACCTACGAGCAGTACTTC. Protein product: CASSFTYEQYF.

Remarks on this clonotype: Given a much more abundant clone one base away, this may be a read error. The chain couples TRBV4-2 to TRBJ2-4; a weak D match, TRBD1 (6 bases). The end of the DNA is better explained by TRBJ2-7, so the J call may be wrong. This CDR3 is 16 amino acids long. From germline, CDR1 is LGHNA and CDR2 YNFKEQ. CDR3 amino acids: CASSQEGLRQESEQYF. The CDR3 DNA reads as TGTGCCAGCAGCCAAGAGGGTTTGAGACAGGAGAGCGAGCAGTACTTC.

By its share, this clonotype is medium-sized. The rearrangement links TRBV7-8 to TRBJ2-7; TRBD2 agrees at 14 bases. CDR1 and CDR2 (germline): SGHVS, FQNEAQ. V shed 5 bases, J shed 2 bases, and the junction held 5 bases outside the gene matches. The CDR3 loop spans 16 amino acids. Written as DNA, the CDR3 is TGTGCCAGCAGCCCCCGGACTAGCGGGAGGACCTACGAGCAGTACTTC. The encoded protein is CASSPRTSGRTYEQYF.

The table lists this clonotype with a few counts. The missing conserved phenylalanine or tryptophan at the end of this CDR3 makes a read error likely. The limits of the CDR3 on the DNA are not certain, so only TCRdb's listed CDR3 is given. The chain employs TRBV7-8 and TRBJ2-6; TRBD2 was called by the table and not checked on the DNA. The CDR3 has 17 residues if both end residues are counted. Germline assignment: CDR1 SGHVS and CDR2 FQNEAQ. The CDR3 loop reads CASSQGGTADSPLHFGN.

Ten or more counts support this clonotype. The V gene is TRBV6-1, the J gene TRBJ1-3; TRBD1 matches 7 bases. The CDR3 covers 13 residues. In germline, CDR1 is MNHNS, CDR2 SASEGT. The V segment lost 2 bases and the J segment 8 bases; nucleotides outside the gene matches: 3. The CDR3, as DNA: TGTGCCAGCAGTGAATCAGGGGGTGACACCATATATTTT. Translated: CASSESGGDTIYF.

With respect to this clonotype: The CDR3 does not end in the conserved phenylalanine or tryptophan, so this is likely a read error. Because the CDR3's place on the DNA is in doubt, the DNA is left out and the CDR3 is given as listed by TCRdb. The chain uses TRBV6-4 and TRBJ1-1; the DNA was not compared with TRBD1, the D call given in the table. Germline CDR1 and CDR2: MRHNA and SNTAGT. The CDR3 spans 15 residues, counting both ends. The chain's CDR3 is CASVDRGVSPSILVM.

As to this clonotype: The germline gene is not matched at one end of the junction; a read error may be the cause. J is TRBJ2-2 and V is TRBV7-7; D may be TRBD1 (6 bases). Germline assignment: CDR1 SSHAT and CDR2 FNYEAQ (reference sequence). The CDR3 has 15 amino acids. The DNA for the CDR3 is TGTGCTAGCAGCTCACAGGGCCACGGGACCGGGGAGCTGTTTTTT. Translation gives CASSSQGHGTGELFF.

The chain has TRBV19 and TRBJ1-1; D remains unclear. The V and J ends lost 1 base and 10 bases respectively, with 10 bases between them. This CDR3 region has 12 residues. CDR1 and CDR2 from the germline V gene are LNHDA and SQIVND (reference sequence). DNA for the CDR3: TGTGCCAGTAGTATAGGGGTGGGAAGAGCTTTCTTT. It yields the protein CASSIGVGRAFF.